This T cell receptor beta chain comes out of a study of T cell responses to AZD1222 COVID-19 vaccine. Clones were read by immunoSEQ multiplex PCR, and TCRdb kept only the in-frame ones, dropping some. The table lists roughly 140,000 clones, more than 75% of them singletons, with roughly a tenth in the top ten. This clone was seen only once. The antigen is unknown. Germline values: CDR1 SGHRS, CDR2 YFSETQ. The ends lost 4 bases at V and 0 bases at J; junction bases unmatched: 7. This CDR3 is 17 amino acids long. Study outcomes and limitations: Baseline seropositives among AZD1222 recipients totaled only 5 to 7. Spike was spanned by vaccine-associated CD4 TCRs, with dominance at 160-218 and 743-854. In a largely white British group with more females than males, clonal diversity was possibly underestimated. Among spike-specific TCRs, nearly half reportedly target unmutated variant regions.

The sample here was peripheral blood, taken 28 days after the second AZD1222 dose. This rearrangement joins TRBV5-1 to TRBJ2-5, with 12 bases matching TRBD2. The receptor's source is an adult who received the AZD1222 COVID-19 vaccine. In DNA, the CDR3 is TGCGCCAGCAGCCCCGGACTAGCGGGAAAGTACCAAGAGACCCAGTACTTC. Translation: CASSPGLAGKYQETQYF.